Listed below are T cell receptor beta chains from one sample, sequenced in a study of cytomegalovirus exposure and HLA in healthy donors. Clones were read by immunoSEQ multiplex PCR, and TCRdb kept only the in-frame ones, dropping some. The data show about 140,000 clones, around 78% seen once. The sequenced sample was PBMCs. These receptors originate from a woman between 18 and 29 years old in good health and CMV-seropositive. CDR3s include the opening cysteine and the closing phenylalanine or tryptophan. D genes are given only for firm matches. Size is omitted from some rows. Given values are once, few, many or a class for expanded clones.

>TRBD1|20|TRBJ1-3|TRBV9|.
CASSVAPPGQFPRRGNTIYF
TGTGCCAGCAGCGTAGCTCCCCCGGGACAGTTCCCGAGGCGAGGAAACACCATATATTTT
>TRBD1|16|TRBJ2-1|TRBV2|.
CASSEETGVGYNEQFF
TGTGCCAGCAGCGAAGAGACAGGGGTAGGCTACAATGAGCAGTTCTTC
>TRBD1|16|TRBJ1-2|TRBV11-2|.
CASSETPGQGNYGYTF
TGTGCCAGCAGCGAAACCCCCGGACAGGGGAACTATGGCTACACCTTC
>TRBD2|12|TRBJ2-5|TRBV7-2|.
CASSARGETQYF
TGTGCCAGCAGCGCGCGGGGGGAGACCCAGTACTTC
>.|12|TRBJ1-3|TRBV30|.
CAWSVWCRNRYF
TGTGCCTGGAGTGTTTGGTGCCGCAACAGATATTTT
>TRBD1|15|TRBJ2-1|TRBV18|.
CASSSGQLSYNEQFF
TGTGCCAGCTCATCGGGACAGCTCTCCTACAATGAGCAGTTCTTC
>.|15|TRBJ1-4|TRBV5-1|.
CASSLVGSDARKLFF
TGCGCCAGCAGCTTGGTCGGCAGTGACGCGAGGAAACTGTTTTTT
>TRBD1|15|TRBJ2-7|TRBV2|.
CASSEVAGGSYEQYF
TGTGCCAGCAGTGAGGTGGCAGGGGGTTCGTACGAGCAGTACTTC
>.|14|TRBJ2-1|TRBV5-1|.
CASSLVPPANEQFF
TGCGCCAGCAGCTTGGTACCCCCCGCGAATGAGCAGTTCTTC
>.|11|TRBJ2-7|TRBV20-1|.
CSARLVSEQYF
TGCAGTGCGCGACTAGTCTCCGAGCAGTACTTC
>.|13|TRBJ1-4|TRBV4-1|.
CASSLTQGEKLFF
TGCGCCAGCAGCCTAACCCAGGGGGAAAAACTGTTTTTT
>TRBD1|17|TRBJ2-7|TRBV7-9|.
CASSLVPRRRGRPEQYF
TGTGCCAGCAGCTTAGTCCCAAGGAGAAGGGGGCGACCCGAGCAGTACTTC
>TRBD1|11|TRBJ1-5|TRBV28|.
CASSLRQGAYF
TGTGCCAGCAGTTTGAGACAGGGGGCTTATTTT
>TRBD1|18|TRBJ2-6|TRBV7-2|few
CATTRSGQGVSGANVLTF
TGTGCCACCACCCGTTCCGGACAGGGGGTGTCTGGGGCCAACGTCCTGACTTTC
>TRBD2|15|TRBJ2-3|TRBV27|once
CASRVAGGHADTQYF
TGTGCCAGCAGGGTAGCGGGGGGGCACGCAGATACGCAGTATTTT
>.|19|TRBJ1-3|TRBV11-2|.
CASSLVSSGTLGSGNTIYF
TGTGCCAGCAGCTTAGTTTCTTCGGGGACTCTTGGCTCTGGAAACACCATATATTTT
>.|17|TRBJ1-2|TRBV19|.
CASTPQGRAHLGYGYTF
TGTGCCAGTACCCCCCAAGGCAGGGCGCACCTTGGCTATGGCTACACCTTC
>.|12|TRBJ1-1|TRBV2|.
CASSTTDTEAFF
TGTGCCAGCTCGACCACAGACACTGAAGCTTTCTTT
>TRBD1|14|TRBJ1-5|TRBV5-6|.
CASSLTGDVQPQHF
TGTGCCAGCAGCCTCACAGGGGATGTGCAGCCCCAGCATTTT
>.|14|TRBJ1-1|TRBV27|.
CASSFRTANTEAFF
TGTGCCAGCAGTTTTCGGACTGCGAACACTGAAGCTTTCTTT
>.|18|TRBJ1-1|TRBV13|.
CASSPTLGPLVQVTEAFF
TGTGCCAGCAGCCCGACCCTGGGCCCCCTCGTCCAAGTTACTGAAGCTTTCTTT
>.|14|TRBJ1-2|TRBV21-1|.
CASSERQGHYGYTF
TGTGCCAGCAGCGAGAGACAGGGTCACTATGGCTACACCTTC
>.|15|TRBJ1-1|TRBV28|few
CASSPPGGGNTEAFF
TGTGCCAGCAGTCCCCCGGGAGGGGGGAACACTGAAGCTTTCTTT
>.|13|TRBJ1-5|TRBV6-5|.
CASSYQIRQPQHF
TGTGCCAGCAGTTACCAGATACGTCAGCCCCAGCATTTT
>TRBD2|16|TRBJ2-2|TRBV11-2|.
CASSSLAGGSTGELFF
TGTGCCAGCAGCTCTCTTGCGGGGGGCTCCACCGGGGAGCTGTTTTTT
>.|14|TRBJ1-2|TRBV27|few
CASSYGEGSYGYTF
TGTGCCAGCAGTTACGGGGAAGGCAGCTATGGCTACACCTTC
>.|13|TRBJ2-1|TRBV27|once
CASSAGLFNEQFF
TGTGCCAGCAGTGCGGGACTTTTTAATGAGCAGTTCTTC
>.|15|TRBJ2-3|TRBV11-2|.
CASSQGGLSTDTQYF
TGTGCCAGCAGCCAAGGGGGACTAAGCACAGATACGCAGTATTTT
>.|12|TRBJ2-7|TRBV30|.
CAWSVSVYEQYF
TGTGCCTGGAGCGTCTCAGTCTACGAGCAGTACTTC
>TRBD1|18|TRBJ2-2|TRBV2|.
CASSEADRGLRNTGELFF
TGTGCCAGCAGTGAAGCGGACAGGGGGCTGAGGAATACCGGGGAGCTGTTTTTT
>TRBD1|13|TRBJ1-2|TRBV27|.
CASSPDRFYGYTF
TGTGCCAGCAGTCCGGACAGGTTCTATGGCTACACCTTC
>TRBD1|16|TRBJ2-7|TRBV7-6|once
CASSPWTGGGGREQYF
TGTGCCAGCAGCCCATGGACAGGGGGAGGCGGGCGGGAGCAGTACTTC
>TRBD2|15|TRBJ2-7|TRBV6-6|.
CASTRLAGGPYEQYF
TGTGCCAGCACCAGACTAGCGGGGGGTCCCTACGAGCAGTACTTC
>.|16|TRBJ1-1|TRBV28|few
CASSRRVGVTSHEAFF
TGTGCCAGCAGTCGAAGGGTAGGGGTTACTTCTCATGAAGCTTTCTTT
>.|14|TRBJ2-3|TRBV25-1|.
CASSIQGRRDTQYF
TGTGCCAGCAGTATCCAGGGGAGAAGGGATACGCAGTATTTT
>TRBD2|16|TRBJ2-1|TRBV5-6|.
CASRLRDGGAGNEQFF
TGTGCCAGCAGACTGCGGGACGGGGGGGCTGGGAATGAGCAGTTCTTC
>.|12|TRBJ1-1|TRBV27|.
CASRALNTEAFF
TGTGCCAGCAGAGCGCTGAACACTGAAGCTTTCTTT
>.|14|TRBJ1-2|TRBV10-3|.
CAISEGGALYGYTF
TGTGCCATCAGTGAGGGTGGAGCCCTATATGGCTACACCTTC
>TRBD2|19|TRBJ2-5|TRBV14|.
CASSHSALAGGRFKETQYF
TGTGCCAGCAGCCATTCGGCACTAGCGGGGGGGCGTTTCAAAGAGACCCAGTACTTC
>.|16|TRBJ2-1|TRBV5-6|.
CASSLVRSAAFDEQFF
TGTGCCAGCAGCCTCGTTAGAAGCGCGGCGTTTGATGAGCAGTTCTTC
>TRBD1|15|TRBJ2-1|TRBV5-1|.
CASSWAGTGYNEQFF
TGCGCCAGCAGCTGGGCAGGGACAGGGTACAATGAGCAGTTCTTC
>TRBD1|11|TRBJ1-4|TRBV29-1|.
CSVSTGAKLFF
TGCAGCGTTTCCACAGGGGCAAAACTGTTTTTT
>TRBD1|16|TRBJ1-5|TRBV19|few
CASRRVGTAINQPQHF
TGTGCCAGTAGACGGGTGGGGACAGCCATCAATCAGCCCCAGCATTTT
>.|12|TRBJ2-7|TRBV18|few
CASSRGGFEQYF
TGTGCCAGCTCACGTGGCGGGTTCGAGCAGTACTTC
>TRBD1|16|TRBJ1-3|TRBV7-9|.
CASSTWTGISGNTIYF
TGTGCCAGCAGCACTTGGACAGGGATCTCTGGAAACACCATATATTTT
>.|12|TRBJ2-5|TRBV6-1|.
CASSVEQETQYF
TGTGCCAGCAGTGTGGAGCAAGAGACCCAGTACTTC
>TRBD2|16|TRBJ2-3|TRBV5-1|.
CASSPGLVGGTDTQYF
TGCGCCAGCAGCCCGGGACTAGTAGGAGGGACAGATACGCAGTATTTT
>.|15|TRBJ1-2|TRBV5-1|.
CASSLSGVGSYGYTF
TGCGCCAGCAGCTTATCCGGGGTTGGGTCCTATGGCTACACCTTC
>TRBD1|15|TRBJ1-2|TRBV10-3|few
CATAYGTGMGYGYTF
TGTGCCACGGCATACGGGACAGGGATGGGCTATGGCTACACCTTC